This TCR beta chain derives from a study of T cells in tuberculosis. Study-wide context: PBMC were archived before or within 7 days of starting treatment.

The time point: new active TB diagnosis, blood taken before or within 7 days of starting treatment. This table comes from immunoSEQ multiplex PCR, and its TCRdb copy is limited to in-frame clones, with some not included. The table includes approximately 34,000 clones, more than 85% detected once. V was pared by 4 bases and J by 6 bases, with 6 bases of the junction left unmatched. The germline gives CDR1 SGHKS, CDR2 YYEKEE (reference sequence). The length of the CDR3 is 14 residues. This material consisted of PBMCs, taken at tuberculosis diagnosis. This receptor was identified in an adult with tuberculosis. V and J are TRBV5-5 and TRBJ1-4; 7 bases line up with TRBD1. CDR3 bases: TGTGCCAGCAGCGCGGGACAGCCTCATGAAAAACTGTTTTTT. Translated, it gives CASSAGQPHEKLFF.